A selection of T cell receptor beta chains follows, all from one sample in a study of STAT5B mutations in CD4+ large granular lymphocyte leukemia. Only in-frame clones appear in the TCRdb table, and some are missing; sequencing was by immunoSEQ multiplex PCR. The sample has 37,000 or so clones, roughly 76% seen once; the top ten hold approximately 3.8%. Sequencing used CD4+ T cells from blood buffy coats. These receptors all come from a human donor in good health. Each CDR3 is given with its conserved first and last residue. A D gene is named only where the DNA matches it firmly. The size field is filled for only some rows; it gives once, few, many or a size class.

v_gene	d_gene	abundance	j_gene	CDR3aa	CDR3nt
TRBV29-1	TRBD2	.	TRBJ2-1	CSVAGTSGGNEQFF	TGCAGCGTAGCCGGGACTAGCGGGGGCAATGAGCAGTTCTTC
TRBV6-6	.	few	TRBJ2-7	CASSYDSFGTESF	TGTGCCAGCAGTTACGACTCGTTCGGGACGGAGTCCTTC
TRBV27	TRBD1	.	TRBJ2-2	CASSPGTANTGELFF	TGTGCCAGCAGTCCCGGGACAGCGAACACCGGGGAGCTGTTTTTT
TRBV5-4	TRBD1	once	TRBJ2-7	CASSSEPGQRYEQYF	TGTGCCAGCAGCTCTGAGCCGGGACAGAGATACGAGCAGTACTTC
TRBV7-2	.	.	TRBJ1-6	CASSHSNSPLHF	TGTGCCAGCAGTCATAGTAATTCACCCCTCCACTTT
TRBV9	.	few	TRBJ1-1	CASTRTEQGWGTEAFF	TGTGCCAGCACCAGGACTGAACAGGGCTGGGGCACTGAAGCTTTCTTT
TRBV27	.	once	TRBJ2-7	CAGSFAGTYEQYF	TGTGCCGGCAGTTTCGCAGGAACCTACGAGCAGTACTTC
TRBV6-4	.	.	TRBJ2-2	CASREQTNTGELFF	TGTGCCAGCAGAGAACAGACGAACACCGGGGAGCTGTTTTTT
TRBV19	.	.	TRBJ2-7	CASSRVGASYEQYF	TGTGCCAGTAGTAGGGTAGGGGCGAGCTACGAGCAGTACTTC
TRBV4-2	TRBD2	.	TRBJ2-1	CASSQPGLDHEQFF	TGTGCCAGCAGCCAACCGGGACTAGACCATGAGCAGTTCTTC
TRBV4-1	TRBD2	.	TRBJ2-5	CASSQVGLARETQYF	TGCGCCAGCAGCCAAGTTGGACTAGCGAGAGAGACCCAGTACTTC
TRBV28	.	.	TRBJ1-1	CASSSASGAAPKGTEAFF	TGTGCCAGCAGTTCCGCCTCGGGGGCGGCCCCTAAGGGCACTGAAGCTTTCTTT
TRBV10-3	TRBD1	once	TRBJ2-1	CAISAGTANNEQFF	TGTGCCATCAGTGCCGGGACAGCTAACAATGAGCAGTTCTTC
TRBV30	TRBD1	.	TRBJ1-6	CASSLGQLGISPLHF	TGTGCCTCATCTCTGGGACAGCTAGGGATTTCACCCCTCCACTTT
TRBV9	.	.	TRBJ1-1	CASSVATGGTEAFF	TGTGCCAGCAGCGTAGCTACGGGCGGCACTGAAGCTTTCTTT
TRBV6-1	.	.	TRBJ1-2	CASSDVPRIRGYTF	TGTGCCAGCAGTGATGTCCCGAGGATTCGGGGCTACACCTTC
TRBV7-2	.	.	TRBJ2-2	CASSLILLTSNTGELFF	TGTGCCAGCAGCTTAATTCTACTTACTTCCAACACCGGGGAGCTGTTTTTT
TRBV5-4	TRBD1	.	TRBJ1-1	CASSADRGRTTEAFF	TGTGCCAGCAGCGCGGACAGGGGGCGCACGACTGAAGCTTTCTTT
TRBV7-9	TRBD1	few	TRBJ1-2	CASSPGGDRTIYGYTF	TGTGCCAGCAGCCCCGGGGGGGACAGGACCATCTATGGCTACACCTTC
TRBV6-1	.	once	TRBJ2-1	CASRVGPGDNEQFF	TGTGCCAGCAGGGTGGGACCGGGGGACAATGAGCAGTTCTTC
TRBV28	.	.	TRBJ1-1	CASSTNLRGLNTEAFF	TGTGCCAGCAGTACCAACCTCAGGGGTCTGAACACTGAAGCTTTCTTT
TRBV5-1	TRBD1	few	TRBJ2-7	CASSPDPERTGSYEQYF	TGCGCCAGCTCCCCAGACCCGGAGAGGACAGGCTCCTACGAGCAGTACTTC
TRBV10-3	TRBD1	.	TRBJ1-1	CAISELGQGNTEAFF	TGTGCCATCAGTGAACTCGGACAGGGGAACACTGAAGCTTTCTTT
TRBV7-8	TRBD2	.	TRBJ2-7	CASSSREASYEQYF	TGTGCCAGCAGCTCCCGGGAGGCTTCCTACGAGCAGTACTTC
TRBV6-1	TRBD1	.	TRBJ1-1	CASNLGTGNAEAFF	TGTGCCAGCAATCTCGGGACAGGGAACGCTGAAGCTTTCTTT
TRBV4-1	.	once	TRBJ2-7	CASSQVRPGGALNEQYF	TGCGCCAGCAGCCAAGTTCGCCCAGGGGGGGCTCTTAACGAGCAGTACTTC
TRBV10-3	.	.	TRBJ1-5	CAISESGGGNQPQHF	TGTGCCATCAGTGAGTCGGGGGGGGGCAATCAGCCCCAGCATTTT
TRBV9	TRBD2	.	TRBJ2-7	CASSVSAGAYEQYF	TGTGCCAGCAGCGTTTCAGCGGGAGCCTACGAGCAGTACTTC
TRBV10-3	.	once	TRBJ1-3	CAISTQGSSGNTIYF	TGTGCCATCAGTACCCAGGGGTCCTCTGGAAACACCATATATTTT
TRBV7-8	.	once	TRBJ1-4	CASSVGILNEKLFF	TGTGCCAGCAGCGTGGGGATTCTTAATGAAAAACTGTTTTTT
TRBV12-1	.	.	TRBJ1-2	CASSFCYPGSWPNYGYTF	TGTGCCAGCAGCTTTTGTTATCCGGGAAGCTGGCCTAACTATGGCTACACCTTC
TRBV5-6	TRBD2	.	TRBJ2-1	CASSLGAGGHYNEQFF	TGTGCCAGCAGCTTAGGAGCGGGGGGGCACTACAATGAGCAGTTCTTC
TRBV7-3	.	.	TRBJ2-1	CASSPSRGSYNEQFF	TGTGCCAGCAGCCCCTCCCGGGGCTCCTACAATGAGCAGTTCTTC
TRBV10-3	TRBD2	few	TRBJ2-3	CAISDSAGGGDTQYF	TGTGCCATCAGTGACTCAGCGGGGGGGGGAGATACGCAGTATTTT
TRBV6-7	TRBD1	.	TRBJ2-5	CASRLGQGWKTQYF	TGTGCCAGCAGACTCGGACAGGGTTGGAAGACCCAGTACTTC
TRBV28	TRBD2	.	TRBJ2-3	CASTPTSGRADTQYF	TGTGCCAGCACTCCTACTAGCGGGAGGGCAGATACGCAGTATTTT
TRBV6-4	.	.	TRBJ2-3	CASSDSRGDTQYF	TGTGCCAGCAGTGACTCAAGGGGAGATACGCAGTATTTT
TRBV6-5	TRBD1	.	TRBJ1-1	CASSPRDRGLEAFF	TGTGCCAGCAGTCCCCGAGACAGGGGGCTTGAAGCTTTCTTT
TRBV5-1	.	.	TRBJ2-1	CASSPLGAYNEQFF	TGCGCCAGCAGCCCTCTAGGGGCCTACAATGAGCAGTTCTTC
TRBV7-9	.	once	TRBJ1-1	CASSVPSGMAEAFF	TGTGCCAGCAGCGTCCCTAGCGGAATGGCTGAAGCTTTCTTT
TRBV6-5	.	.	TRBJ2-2	CAGSYVGATGELFF	TGTGCCGGCAGTTACGTCGGGGCCACCGGGGAGCTGTTTTTT
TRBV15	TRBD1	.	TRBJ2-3	CATSRHRGPDTQYF	TGTGCCACCAGCAGACACAGGGGACCAGATACGCAGTATTTT
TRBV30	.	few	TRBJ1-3	CAWSTGSSGNTIYF	TGTGCCTGGAGTACCGGTAGCTCTGGAAACACCATATATTTT
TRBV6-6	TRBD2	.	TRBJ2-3	CAISGGAGDTQYF	TGTGCCATCAGCGGGGGGGCCGGAGATACGCAGTATTTT